This TCR beta chain is drawn from a study of T cells after yellow fever vaccination. A 5'RACE template-switching step, the method used to make TCR cDNA, added a universal primer site and UMIs. TCRdb itself ran the 5' RACE reads through MiXCR, one entry per CDR3 protein. The sample has 450,000 to 550,000 distinct CDR3 sequences; around a fifth are singletons. Notes on this clonotype: Its antigen remains unknown.

Whole-study findings and limits: Among all clonotypes, a small share was observed in both CD4 and CD8 compartments. Re-detected after boosting: most primary clones, 96% of CD4 and 80% to 90% of CD8.

The source is a man aged 18 to 29 who received the YFV17D yellow fever vaccine. Sequenced here: PBMCs, sampled approximately 22 days after the first yellow fever vaccination.

The CDR3 nucleotides read TGCAGCGTTGAGCTGACTGAGGCAACTAATGAAAAACTGTTTTTT. It specifies CSVELTEATNEKLFF. The chain combines TRBV29-1 with TRBJ1-4; D is unclear. The V gene's germline CDR1 is SQVTM and CDR2 ANQGSEA. The ends were cut back, 3 bases at V and 0 bases at J, with 11 bases in the middle. The CDR3 totals 15 residues.